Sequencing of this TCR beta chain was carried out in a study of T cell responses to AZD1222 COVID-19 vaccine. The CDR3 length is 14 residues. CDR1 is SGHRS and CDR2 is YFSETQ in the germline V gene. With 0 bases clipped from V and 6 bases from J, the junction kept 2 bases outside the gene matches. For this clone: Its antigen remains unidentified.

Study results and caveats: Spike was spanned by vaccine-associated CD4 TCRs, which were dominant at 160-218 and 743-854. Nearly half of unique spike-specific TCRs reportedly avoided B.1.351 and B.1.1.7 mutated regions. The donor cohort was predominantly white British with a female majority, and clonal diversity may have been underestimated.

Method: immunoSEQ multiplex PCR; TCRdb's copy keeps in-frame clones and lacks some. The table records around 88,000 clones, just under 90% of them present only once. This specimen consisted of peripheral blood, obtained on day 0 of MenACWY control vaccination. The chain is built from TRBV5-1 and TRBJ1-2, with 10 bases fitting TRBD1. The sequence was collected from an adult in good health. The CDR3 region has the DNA TGCGCCAGCAGCTTGGCAGGGACAGGGGATGGCTACACCTTC. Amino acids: CASSLAGTGDGYTF. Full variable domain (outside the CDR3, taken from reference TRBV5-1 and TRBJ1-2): KAGVTQTPRYLIKTRGQQVTLSCSPISGHRSVSWYQQTPGQGLQFLFEYFSETQRNKGNFPGRFSGRQFSNSRSEMNVSTLELGDSALYLCASSLAGTGDGYTFGSGTRLTVV.